This T cell receptor beta chain was recovered during a study of blood T cell repertoires in COVID-19. Study information: COVID-19 samples, acute and convalescent, were from the United States, Italy and Spain.

This clone is labeled medium-sized. Generated by immunoSEQ multiplex PCR, the TCRdb table keeps only in-frame clones and is missing some. The sample holds 40,000 to 45,000 clones, around 86% seen once. The CDR3 runs 15 residues. V was clipped by 6 bases and J by 6 bases; unmatched bases: 7. Germline CDR1 reads MNHEY; CDR2 reads SMNVEV (reference sequence). The V and J genes are TRBV27 and TRBJ2-1, with 11 bases lining up with TRBD2. The source of this sequence is a man between 60 and 75 years old with active COVID-19. The specimen sequenced was peripheral blood. CDR3 coding DNA: TGTGCCAGCAGCCCACTAGCGGGAGCGGGCAATGAGCAGTTCTTC. Amino acid sequence: CASSPLAGAGNEQFF.